This T cell receptor beta chain was identified during a study of cytotoxic CD8 clonotypes in ibrutinib-treated CLL. Study context: Specimens for response were gathered following a median 12 months of therapy, spanning 6 to 36.

In its sample, this clone was seen once. Trimming took 0 bases from V and 5 from J, leaving 22 bases between them. The CDR3 extends over 19 amino acids. Germline CDR1 and CDR2: LGHNA and YSLEER. Assay used: immunoSEQ multiplex PCR; TCRdb lists only in-frame clones, some missing. The profile shows 270,000 or so clones, more than 70% of them singletons. The sequence was obtained from a human donor with chronic lymphocytic leukemia. The sequences come from PBMCs, collected at disease progression, from a patient treated with ibrutinib. This chain links TRBV4-3 with TRBJ2-2; maybe TRBD1 (6 bases). The CDR3 DNA reads TGCGCCAGCAGCCAAGATTTACCCCAGGAAGGGGGAAAGACCGGGGAGCTGTTTTTT. Translation gives CASSQDLPQEGGKTGELFF.